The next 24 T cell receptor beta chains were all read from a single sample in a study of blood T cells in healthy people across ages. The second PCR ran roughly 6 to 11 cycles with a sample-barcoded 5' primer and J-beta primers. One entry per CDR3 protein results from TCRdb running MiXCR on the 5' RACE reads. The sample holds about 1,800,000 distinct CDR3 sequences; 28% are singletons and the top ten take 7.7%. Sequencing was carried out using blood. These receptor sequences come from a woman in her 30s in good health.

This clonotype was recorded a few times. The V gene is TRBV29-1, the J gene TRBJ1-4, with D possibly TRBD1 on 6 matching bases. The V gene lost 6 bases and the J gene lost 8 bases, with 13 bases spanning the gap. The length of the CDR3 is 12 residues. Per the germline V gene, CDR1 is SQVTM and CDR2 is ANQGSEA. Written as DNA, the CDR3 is TGCAGCGTGGGGGCCTCAGGGGAAAAACTGTTTTTT. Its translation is CSVGASGEKLFF.

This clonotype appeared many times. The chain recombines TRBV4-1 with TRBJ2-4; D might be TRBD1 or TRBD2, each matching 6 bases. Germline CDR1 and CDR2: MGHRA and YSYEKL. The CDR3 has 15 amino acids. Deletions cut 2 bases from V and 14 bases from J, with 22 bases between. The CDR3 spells CASSQPTGAFRLKYF. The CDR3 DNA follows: TGCGCCAGCAGCCAACCTACGGGGGCTTTCCGTTTGAAGTACTTC.

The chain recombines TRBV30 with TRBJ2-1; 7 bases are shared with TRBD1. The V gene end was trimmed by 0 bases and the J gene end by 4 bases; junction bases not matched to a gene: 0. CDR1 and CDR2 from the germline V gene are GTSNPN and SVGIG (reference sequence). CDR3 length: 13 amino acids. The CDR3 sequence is CAWSVQGYNEQFF. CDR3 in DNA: TGTGCCTGGAGTGTACAGGGGTACAATGAGCAGTTCTTC. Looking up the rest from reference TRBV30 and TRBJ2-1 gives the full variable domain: SQTIHQWPATLVQPVGSPLSLECTVEGTSNPNLYWYRQAAGRGLQLLFYSVGIGQISSEVPQNLSASRPQDRQFILSSKKLLLSDSGFYLCAWSVQGYNEQFFGPGTRLTVL.

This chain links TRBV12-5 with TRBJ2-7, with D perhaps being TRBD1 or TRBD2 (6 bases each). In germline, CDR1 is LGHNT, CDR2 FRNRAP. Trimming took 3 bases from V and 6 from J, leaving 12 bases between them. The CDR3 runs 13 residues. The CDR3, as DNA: TGTGCTAGTGGTTTCCCGGGGGCCATCGAGCAGTACTTC. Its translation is CASGFPGAIEQYF.

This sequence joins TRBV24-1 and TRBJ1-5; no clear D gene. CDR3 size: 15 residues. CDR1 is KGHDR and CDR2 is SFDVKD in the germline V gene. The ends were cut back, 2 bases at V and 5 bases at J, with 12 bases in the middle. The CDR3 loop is CATSDSEALDQPQHF. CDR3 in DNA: TGTGCCACCAGTGATTCCGAGGCCCTGGATCAGCCCCAGCATTTT.

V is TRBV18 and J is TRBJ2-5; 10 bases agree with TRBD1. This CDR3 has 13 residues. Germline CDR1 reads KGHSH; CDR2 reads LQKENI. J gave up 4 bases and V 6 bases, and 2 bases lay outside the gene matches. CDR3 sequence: CASSDRGVETQYF. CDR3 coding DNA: TGTGCCAGCTCGGACAGGGGGGTAGAGACCCAGTACTTC.

CDR3 nucleotide sequence: TGCAGCGTTTTAGGAGGTTCTGGCTACACCTTC. The encoded protein is CSVLGGSGYTF. The rearrangement links TRBV29-1 to TRBJ1-2; unclear D gene. The CDR3 consists of 11 residues. Per the germline V gene, CDR1 is SQVTM and CDR2 is ANQGSEA. Trimming cost V 5 bases and J 7 bases, with 11 bases left between them. Filled out from reference TRBV29-1 and TRBJ1-2, the complete variable domain reads SAVISQKPSRDICQRGTSLTIQCQVDSQVTMMFWYRQQPGQSLTLIATANQGSEATYESGFVIDKFPISRPNLTFSTLTVSNMSPEDSSIYLCSVLGGSGYTFGSGTRLTVV.

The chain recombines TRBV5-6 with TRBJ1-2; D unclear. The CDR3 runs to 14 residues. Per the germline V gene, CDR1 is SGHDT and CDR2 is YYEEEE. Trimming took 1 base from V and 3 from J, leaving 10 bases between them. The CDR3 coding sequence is TGTGCCAGCAGCTTGCTCGGGCCGGACTATGGCTACACCTTC. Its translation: CASSLLGPDYGYTF.

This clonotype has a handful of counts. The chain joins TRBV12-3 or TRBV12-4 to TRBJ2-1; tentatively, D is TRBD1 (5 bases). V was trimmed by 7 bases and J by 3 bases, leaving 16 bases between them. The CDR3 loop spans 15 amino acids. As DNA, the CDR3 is TGTGCCAGCACTCCCTCGGGCAGGGACTACAATGAGCAGTTCTTC. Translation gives CASTPSGRDYNEQFF.

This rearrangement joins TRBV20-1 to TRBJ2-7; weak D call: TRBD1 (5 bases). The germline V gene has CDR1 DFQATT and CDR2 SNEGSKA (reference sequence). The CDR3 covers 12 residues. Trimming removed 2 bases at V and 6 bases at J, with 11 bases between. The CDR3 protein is CSARPDSLEQYF. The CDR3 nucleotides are TGCAGTGCTAGACCAGACAGCCTCGAGCAGTACTTC.

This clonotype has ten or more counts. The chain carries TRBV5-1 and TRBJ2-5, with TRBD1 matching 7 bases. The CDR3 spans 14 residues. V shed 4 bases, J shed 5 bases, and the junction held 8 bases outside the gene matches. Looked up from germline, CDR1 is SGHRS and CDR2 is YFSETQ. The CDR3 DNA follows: TGCGCCAGCAGCCTCGGGACAGCCGACGAGACCCAGTACTTC. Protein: CASSLGTADETQYF.

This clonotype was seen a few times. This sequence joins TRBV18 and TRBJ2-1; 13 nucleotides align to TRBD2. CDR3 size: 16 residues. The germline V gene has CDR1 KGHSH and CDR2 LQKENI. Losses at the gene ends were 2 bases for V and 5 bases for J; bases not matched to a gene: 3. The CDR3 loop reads CASSPLLAGGDNEQFF. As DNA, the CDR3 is TGTGCCAGCTCACCATTACTAGCGGGAGGGGACAATGAGCAGTTCTTC. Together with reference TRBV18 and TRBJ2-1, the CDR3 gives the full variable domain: NAGVMQNPRHLVRRRGQEARLRCSPMKGHSHVYWYRQLPEEGLKFMVYLQKENIIDESGMPKERFSAEFPKEGPSILRIQQVVRGDSAAYFCASSPLLAGGDNEQFFGPGTRLTVL.

The CDR3 reads CASSYSGDSSYTF. The CDR3 nucleotides are TGTGCCAGCAGTTACTCGGGGGATTCTAGCTACACCTTC. The chain employs TRBV6-5 and TRBJ1-2; D might be TRBD1 (5 bases). Trimming left V 0 bases short and J 9 bases short, with 11 bases between. The CDR3 is 13 residues long. Germline loops: CDR1 MNHEY, CDR2 SVGAGI.

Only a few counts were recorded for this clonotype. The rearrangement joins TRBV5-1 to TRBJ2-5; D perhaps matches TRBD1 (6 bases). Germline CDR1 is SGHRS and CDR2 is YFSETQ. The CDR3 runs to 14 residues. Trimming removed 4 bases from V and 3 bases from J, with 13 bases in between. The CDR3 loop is CASSAGQMKETQYF. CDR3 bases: TGCGCCAGCAGCGCCGGACAGATGAAAGAGACCCAGTACTTC.

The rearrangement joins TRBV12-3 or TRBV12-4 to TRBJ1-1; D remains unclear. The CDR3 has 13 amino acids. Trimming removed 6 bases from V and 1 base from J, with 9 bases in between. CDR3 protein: CASSRAWNTEAFF. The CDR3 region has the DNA TGTGCCAGCAGCCGGGCCTGGAACACTGAAGCTTTCTTT.

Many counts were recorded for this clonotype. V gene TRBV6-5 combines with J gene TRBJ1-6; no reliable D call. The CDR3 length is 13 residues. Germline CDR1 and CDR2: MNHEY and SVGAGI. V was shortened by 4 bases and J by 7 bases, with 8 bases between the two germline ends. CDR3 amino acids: CASSSPGNSPLHF. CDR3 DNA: TGTGCCAGCAGTTCCCCCGGGAATTCACCCCTCCACTTT.

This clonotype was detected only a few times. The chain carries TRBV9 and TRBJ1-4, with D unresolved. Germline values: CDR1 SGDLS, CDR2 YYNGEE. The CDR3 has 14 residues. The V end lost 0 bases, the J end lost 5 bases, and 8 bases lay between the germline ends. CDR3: CASSVEDRNEKLFF. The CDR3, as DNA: TGTGCCAGCAGCGTAGAGGACCGGAATGAAAAACTGTTTTTT.

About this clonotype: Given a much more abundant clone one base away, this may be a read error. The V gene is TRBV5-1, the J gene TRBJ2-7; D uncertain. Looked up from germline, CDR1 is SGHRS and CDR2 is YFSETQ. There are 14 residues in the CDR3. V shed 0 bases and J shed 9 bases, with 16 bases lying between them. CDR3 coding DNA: TGCGCCAGCAGCTTGGACGGGTTGGACCGGGTGCAGTACTTC. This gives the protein CASSLDGLDRVQYF.

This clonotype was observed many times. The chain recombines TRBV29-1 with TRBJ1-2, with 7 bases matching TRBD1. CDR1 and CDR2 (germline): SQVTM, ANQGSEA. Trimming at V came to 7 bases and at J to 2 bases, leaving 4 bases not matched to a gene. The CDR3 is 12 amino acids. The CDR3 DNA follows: TGCAGCGCAATACAGGGGAACTATGGCTACACCTTC. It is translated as CSAIQGNYGYTF.

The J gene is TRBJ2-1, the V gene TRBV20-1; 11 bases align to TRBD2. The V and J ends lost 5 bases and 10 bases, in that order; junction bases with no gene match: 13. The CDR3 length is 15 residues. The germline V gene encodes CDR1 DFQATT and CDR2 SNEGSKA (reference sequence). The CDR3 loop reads CSAGSPGLAEPEQFF. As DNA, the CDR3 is TGCAGTGCTGGATCTCCGGGACTAGCGGAACCCGAGCAGTTCTTC.

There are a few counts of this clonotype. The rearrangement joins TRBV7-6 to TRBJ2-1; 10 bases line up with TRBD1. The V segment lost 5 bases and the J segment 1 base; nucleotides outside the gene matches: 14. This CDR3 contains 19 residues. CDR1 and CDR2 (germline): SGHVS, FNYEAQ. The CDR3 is CASSLRDRGTSPSYNEQFF. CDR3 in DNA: TGTGCCAGCAGCCTCCGGGACAGGGGTACCTCCCCTTCCTACAATGAGCAGTTCTTC.

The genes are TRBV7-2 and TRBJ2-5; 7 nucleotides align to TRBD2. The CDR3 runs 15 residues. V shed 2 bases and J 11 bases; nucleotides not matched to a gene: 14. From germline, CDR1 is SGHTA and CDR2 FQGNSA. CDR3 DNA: TGTGCCAGCAGCTTAATAGCGGGCTACTACAATGAGCAGTACTTC. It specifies CASSLIAGYYNEQYF. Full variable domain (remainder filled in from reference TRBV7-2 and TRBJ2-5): GAGVSQSPSNKVTEKGKDVELRCDPISGHTALYWYRQSLGQGLEFLIYFQGNSAPDKSGLPSDRFSAERTGGSVSTLTIQRTQQEDSAVYLCASSLIAGYYNEQYFGPGTRLLVL.

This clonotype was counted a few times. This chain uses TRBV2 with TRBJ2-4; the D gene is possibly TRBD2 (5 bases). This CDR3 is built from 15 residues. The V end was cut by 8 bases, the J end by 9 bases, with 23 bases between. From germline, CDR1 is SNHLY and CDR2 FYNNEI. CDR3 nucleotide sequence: TGTGCCAGCTGGGCTAGCTCCGCCCCCCGGGGCATTCAGTACTTC. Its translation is CASWASSAPRGIQYF.

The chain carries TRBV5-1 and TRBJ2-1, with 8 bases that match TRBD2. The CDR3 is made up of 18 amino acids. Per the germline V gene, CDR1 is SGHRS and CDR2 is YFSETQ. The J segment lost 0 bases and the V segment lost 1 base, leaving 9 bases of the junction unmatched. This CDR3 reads CASSLTGLAQSSYNEQFF. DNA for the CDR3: TGCGCCAGCAGCTTGACCGGACTAGCCCAGAGCTCCTACAATGAGCAGTTCTTC.